This TCR beta chain was sequenced for a study of shared clonotypes between healthy human individuals. Looked up from germline, CDR1 is LNHDA and CDR2 is SQIVND (reference sequence). This CDR3 has 15 amino acids. V shed 4 bases and J 6 bases; nucleotides not matched to a gene: 6. Sequencing used immunoSEQ multiplex PCR; TCRdb keeps in-frame clones, though not all of them. The data hold about 1 million clones, with approximately 68% observed a single time. Donation came from healthy HIV-negative adults that had no recent acute infections or vaccinations. The sample was memory CD4+ T cells sorted from blood. The sample's subset: CD45RA-negative fraction. The chain employs TRBV19 and TRBJ2-6; TRBD1 matches 7 bases. The receptor was isolated from a man younger than 30 in good health. This CDR3 reads CASSTGQEKANVLTF. The CDR3 bases are TGTGCCAGTAGTACAGGACAGGAAAAGGCCAACGTCCTGACTTTC.